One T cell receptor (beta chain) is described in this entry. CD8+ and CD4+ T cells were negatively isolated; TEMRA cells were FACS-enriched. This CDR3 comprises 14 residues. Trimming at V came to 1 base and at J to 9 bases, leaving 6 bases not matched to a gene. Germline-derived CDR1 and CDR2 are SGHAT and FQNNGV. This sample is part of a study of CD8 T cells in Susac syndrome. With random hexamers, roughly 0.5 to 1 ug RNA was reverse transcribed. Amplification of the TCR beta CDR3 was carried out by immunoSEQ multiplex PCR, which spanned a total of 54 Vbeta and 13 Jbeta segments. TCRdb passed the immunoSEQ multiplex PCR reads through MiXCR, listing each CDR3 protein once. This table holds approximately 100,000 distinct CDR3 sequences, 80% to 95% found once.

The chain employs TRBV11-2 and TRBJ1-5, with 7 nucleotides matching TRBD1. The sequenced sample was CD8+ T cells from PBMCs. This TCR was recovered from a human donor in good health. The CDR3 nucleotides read TGTGCCAGCAGCTTAGGTCAGGGGGTTGGGCCCCAGCATTTT. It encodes CASSLGQGVGPQHF.